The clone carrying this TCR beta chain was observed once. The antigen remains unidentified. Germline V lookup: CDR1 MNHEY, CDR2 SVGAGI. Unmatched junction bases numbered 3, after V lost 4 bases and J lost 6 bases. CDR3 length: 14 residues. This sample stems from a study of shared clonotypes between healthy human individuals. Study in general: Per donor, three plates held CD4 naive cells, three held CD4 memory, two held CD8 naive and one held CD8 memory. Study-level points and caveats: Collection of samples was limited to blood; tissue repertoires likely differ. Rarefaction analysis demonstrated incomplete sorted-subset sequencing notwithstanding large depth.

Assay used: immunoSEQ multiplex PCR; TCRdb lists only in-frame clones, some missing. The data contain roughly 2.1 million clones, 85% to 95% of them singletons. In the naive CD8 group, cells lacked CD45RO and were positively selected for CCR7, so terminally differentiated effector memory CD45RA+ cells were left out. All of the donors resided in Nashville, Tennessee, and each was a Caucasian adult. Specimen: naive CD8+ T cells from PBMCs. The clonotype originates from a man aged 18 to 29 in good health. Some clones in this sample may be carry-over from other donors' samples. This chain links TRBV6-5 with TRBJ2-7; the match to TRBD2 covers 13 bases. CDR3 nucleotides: TGTGCCAGCAGTTCAGGACTAGCGGGGGCCGAGCAGTACTTC. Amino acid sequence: CASSSGLAGAEQYF.